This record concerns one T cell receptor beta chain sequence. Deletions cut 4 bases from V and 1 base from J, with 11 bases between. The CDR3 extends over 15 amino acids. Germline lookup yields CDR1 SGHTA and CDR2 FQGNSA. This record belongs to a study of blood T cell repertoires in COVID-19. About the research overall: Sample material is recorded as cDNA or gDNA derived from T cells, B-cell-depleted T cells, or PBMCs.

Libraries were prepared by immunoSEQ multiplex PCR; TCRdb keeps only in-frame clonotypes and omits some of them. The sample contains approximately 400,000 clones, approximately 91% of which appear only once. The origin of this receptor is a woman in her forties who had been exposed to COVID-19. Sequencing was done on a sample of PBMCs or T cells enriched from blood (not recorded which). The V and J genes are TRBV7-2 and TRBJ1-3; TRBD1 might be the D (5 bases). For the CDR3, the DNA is TGTGCCAGCAGCTCCCAGGACATGTCTGGAAACACCATATATTTT. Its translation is CASSSQDMSGNTIYF.